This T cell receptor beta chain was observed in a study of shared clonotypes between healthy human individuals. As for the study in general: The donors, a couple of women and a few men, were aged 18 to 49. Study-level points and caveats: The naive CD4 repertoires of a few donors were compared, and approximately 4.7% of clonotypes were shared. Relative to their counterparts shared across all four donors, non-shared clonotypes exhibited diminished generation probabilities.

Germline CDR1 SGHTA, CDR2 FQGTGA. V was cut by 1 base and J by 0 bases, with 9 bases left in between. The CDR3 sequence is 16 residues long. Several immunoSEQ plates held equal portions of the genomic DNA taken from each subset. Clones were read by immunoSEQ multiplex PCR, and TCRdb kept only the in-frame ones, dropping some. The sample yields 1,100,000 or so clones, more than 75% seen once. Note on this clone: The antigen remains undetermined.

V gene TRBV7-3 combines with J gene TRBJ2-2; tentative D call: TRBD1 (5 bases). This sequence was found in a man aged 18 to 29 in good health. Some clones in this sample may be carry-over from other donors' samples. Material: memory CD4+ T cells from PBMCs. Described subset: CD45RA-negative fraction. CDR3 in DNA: TGTGCCAGCAGCTTAATGGGGCTGGCGAACACCGGGGAGCTGTTTTTT. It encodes CASSLMGLANTGELFF.